This T cell receptor beta chain is from a study of T cells after yellow fever vaccination. TCRdb independently ran MiXCR on the 5' RACE reads; one entry per CDR3 protein. The repertoire holds hundreds of thousands of distinct CDR3 sequences, with around 3.9% as singletons. This CDR3 spans 16 amino acids. V gave up 1 base and J gave up 4 bases; unmatched junction bases: 4. The V gene's germline CDR1 is SGHAT and CDR2 FQDESV (reference sequence). This clonotype was seen at least ten times. The specimen was PBMCs, collected on the day of the yellow fever booster vaccination. The chain has TRBV11-1 and TRBJ2-2, with 9 bases that match TRBD2. The sequence was obtained from a man between 18 and 35 years old who received the YFV17D yellow fever vaccine. For the CDR3, the DNA is TGTGCCAGCAGCTTAGTGGCTAGCGGGGCCACCGGGGAGCTGTTTTTT. Translation gives CASSLVASGATGELFF.